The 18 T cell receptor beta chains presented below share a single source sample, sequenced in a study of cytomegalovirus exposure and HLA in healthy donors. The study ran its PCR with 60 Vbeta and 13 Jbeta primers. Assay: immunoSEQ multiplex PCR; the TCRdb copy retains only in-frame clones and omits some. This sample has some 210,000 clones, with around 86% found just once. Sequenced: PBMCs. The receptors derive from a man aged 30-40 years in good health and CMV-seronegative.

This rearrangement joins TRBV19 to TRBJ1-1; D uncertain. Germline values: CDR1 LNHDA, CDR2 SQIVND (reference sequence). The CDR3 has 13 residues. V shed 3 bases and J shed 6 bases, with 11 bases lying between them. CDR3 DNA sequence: TGTGCCAGTAGTATGACCTCGGGGTCTGAAGCTTTCTTT. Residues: CASSMTSGSEAFF.

CDR3 region: CASSLDAGPQETQYF. The CDR3, as DNA: TGCGCCAGCAGCTTGGACGCAGGGCCCCAAGAGACCCAGTACTTC. The rearrangement uses TRBV5-1 and TRBJ2-5, with TRBD1 as a possible D gene (5 bases). Germline CDR1 SGHRS, CDR2 YFSETQ. V lost 0 bases to trimming and J lost 1 base, with 10 bases between them. The CDR3 has 15 amino acids.

CDR3 nucleotides: TGTGCCACTTACAGGGCCGGCTACACCTTC. Its protein is CATYRAGYTF. The chain carries TRBV19 and TRBJ1-2; tentatively, D is TRBD1 (6 bases). V gave up 10 bases and J gave up 8 bases, with 11 bases separating them. CDR1 is LNHDA, CDR2 SQIVND, per germline (reference sequence). This CDR3 spans 10 amino acids.

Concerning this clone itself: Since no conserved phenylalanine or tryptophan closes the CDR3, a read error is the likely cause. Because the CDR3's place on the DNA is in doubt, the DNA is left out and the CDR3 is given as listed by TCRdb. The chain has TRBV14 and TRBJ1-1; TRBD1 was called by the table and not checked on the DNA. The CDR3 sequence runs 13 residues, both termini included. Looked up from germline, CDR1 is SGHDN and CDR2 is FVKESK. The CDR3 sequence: CASSGIGGTEATV.

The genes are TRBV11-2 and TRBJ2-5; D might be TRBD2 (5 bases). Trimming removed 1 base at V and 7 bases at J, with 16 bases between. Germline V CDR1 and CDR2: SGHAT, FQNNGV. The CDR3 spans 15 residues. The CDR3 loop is CASSLVEGSGSTQYF. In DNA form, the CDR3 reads TGTGCCAGCAGCTTAGTAGAAGGGTCGGGGTCGACCCAGTACTTC. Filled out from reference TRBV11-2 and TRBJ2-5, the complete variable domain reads EAGVAQSPRYKIIEKRQSVAFWCNPISGHATLYWYQQILGQGPKLLIQFQNNGVVDDSQLPKDRFSAERLKGVDSTLKIQPAKLEDSAVYLCASSLVEGSGSTQYFGPGTRLLVL.

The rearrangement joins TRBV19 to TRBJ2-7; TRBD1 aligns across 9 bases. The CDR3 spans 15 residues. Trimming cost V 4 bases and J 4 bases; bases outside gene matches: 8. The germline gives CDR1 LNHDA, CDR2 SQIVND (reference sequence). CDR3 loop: CASSKGQGSTYEQYF. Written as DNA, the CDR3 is TGTGCCAGTAGTAAAGGACAGGGGAGTACGTACGAGCAGTACTTC.

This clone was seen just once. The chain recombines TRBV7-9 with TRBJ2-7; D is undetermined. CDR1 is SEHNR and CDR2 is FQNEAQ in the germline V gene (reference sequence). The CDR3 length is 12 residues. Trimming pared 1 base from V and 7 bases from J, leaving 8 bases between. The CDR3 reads CASSLGALEQYF. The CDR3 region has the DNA TGTGCCAGCAGCTTAGGGGCTCTGGAGCAGTACTTC.

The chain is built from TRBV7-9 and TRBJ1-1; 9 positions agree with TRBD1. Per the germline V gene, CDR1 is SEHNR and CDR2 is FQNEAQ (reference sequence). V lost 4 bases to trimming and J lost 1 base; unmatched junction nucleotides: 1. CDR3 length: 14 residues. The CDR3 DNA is TGTGCCAGCAGCTCACAGGGGGCGAACACTGAAGCTTTCTTT. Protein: CASSSQGANTEAFF.

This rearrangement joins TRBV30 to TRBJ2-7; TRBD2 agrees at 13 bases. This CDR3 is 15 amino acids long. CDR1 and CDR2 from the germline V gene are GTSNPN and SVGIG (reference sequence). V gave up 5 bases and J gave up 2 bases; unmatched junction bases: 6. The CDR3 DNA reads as TGTGCCTGGTCGGGGACTAGCGGGGTCACCTACGAGCAGTACTTC. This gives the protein CAWSGTSGVTYEQYF.

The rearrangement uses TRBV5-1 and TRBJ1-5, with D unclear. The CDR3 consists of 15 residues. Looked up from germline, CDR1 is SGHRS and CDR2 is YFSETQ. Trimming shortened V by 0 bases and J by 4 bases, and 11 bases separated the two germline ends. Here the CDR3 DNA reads TGCGCCAGCAGCTTGGGAACAGTTCAAAATCAGCCCCAGCATTTT. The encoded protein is CASSLGTVQNQPQHF.

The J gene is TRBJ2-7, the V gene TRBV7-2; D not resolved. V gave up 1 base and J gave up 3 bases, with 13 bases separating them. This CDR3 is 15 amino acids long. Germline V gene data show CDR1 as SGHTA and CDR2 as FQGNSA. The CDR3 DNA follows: TGTGCCAGCAGCTTAGAACCTCTAGTGAGCTACGAGCAGTACTTC. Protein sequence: CASSLEPLVSYEQYF. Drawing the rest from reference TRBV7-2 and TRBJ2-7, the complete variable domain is GAGVSQSPSNKVTEKGKDVELRCDPISGHTALYWYRQSLGQGLEFLIYFQGNSAPDKSGLPSDRFSAERTGGSVSTLTIQRTQQEDSAVYLCASSLEPLVSYEQYFGPGTRLTVT.

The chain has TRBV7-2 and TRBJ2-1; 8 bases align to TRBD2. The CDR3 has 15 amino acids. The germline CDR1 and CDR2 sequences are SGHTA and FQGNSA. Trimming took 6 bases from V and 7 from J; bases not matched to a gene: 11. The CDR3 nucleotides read TGTGCCAGCAGGAAACGGGGGGGCACGAGTAATGAGCAGTTCTTC. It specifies CASRKRGGTSNEQFF. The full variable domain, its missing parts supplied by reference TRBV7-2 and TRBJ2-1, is GAGVSQSPSNKVTEKGKDVELRCDPISGHTALYWYRQSLGQGLEFLIYFQGNSAPDKSGLPSDRFSAERTGGSVSTLTIQRTQQEDSAVYLCASRKRGGTSNEQFFGPGTRLTVL.

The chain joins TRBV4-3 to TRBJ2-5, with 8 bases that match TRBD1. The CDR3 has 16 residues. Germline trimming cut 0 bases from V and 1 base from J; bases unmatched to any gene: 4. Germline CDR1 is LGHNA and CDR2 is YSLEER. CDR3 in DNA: TGCGCCAGCAGCCAAGATCCGGGACAGGCCCAAGAGACCCAGTACTTC. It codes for CASSQDPGQAQETQYF.

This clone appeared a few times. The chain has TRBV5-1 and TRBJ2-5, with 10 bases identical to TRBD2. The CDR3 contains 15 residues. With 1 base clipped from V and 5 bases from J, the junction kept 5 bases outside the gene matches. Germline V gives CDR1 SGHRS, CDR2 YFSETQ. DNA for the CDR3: TGCGCCAGCAGCTTGTTTGGTAGCGGGGGGGAGACCCAGTACTTC. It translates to CASSLFGSGGETQYF.

The CDR3 coding sequence is TGTGCCAGCAGTTTAACGGACAGCTACGAGCAGTACTTC. This gives the protein CASSLTDSYEQYF. The chain has TRBV28 and TRBJ2-7, with a possible D match to TRBD1 (6 bases). Trimming took off 2 bases at V and 3 bases at J, with 8 bases between the two ends. Germline CDR1 and CDR2: MDHEN and SYDVKM. The CDR3 contains 13 residues.

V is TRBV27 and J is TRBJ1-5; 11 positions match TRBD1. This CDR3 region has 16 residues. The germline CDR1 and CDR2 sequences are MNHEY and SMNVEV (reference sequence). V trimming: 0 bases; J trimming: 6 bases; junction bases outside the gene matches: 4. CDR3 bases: TGTGCCAGCAGTTTATCGTGGACAGGGGGCTTTCAGCCCCAGCATTTT. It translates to CASSLSWTGGFQPQHF.

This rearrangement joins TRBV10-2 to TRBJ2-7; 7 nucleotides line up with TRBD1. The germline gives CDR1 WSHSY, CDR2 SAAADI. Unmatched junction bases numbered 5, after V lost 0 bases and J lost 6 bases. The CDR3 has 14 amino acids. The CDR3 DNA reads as TGCGCCAGCAGTGAGTCGCCCCCAGGGGGCGAGCAGTACTTC. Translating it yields CASSESPPGGEQYF.

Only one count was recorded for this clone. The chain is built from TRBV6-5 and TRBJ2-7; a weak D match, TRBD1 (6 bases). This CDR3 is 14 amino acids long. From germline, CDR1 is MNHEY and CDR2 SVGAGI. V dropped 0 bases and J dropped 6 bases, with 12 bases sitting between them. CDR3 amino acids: CASSYSPRQAEQYF. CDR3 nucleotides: TGTGCCAGCAGTTACTCCCCTCGACAGGCCGAGCAGTACTTC.